What follows is one T cell receptor beta chain and its context. In the source study's methods: Estimation of nucleated cell counts was performed using reference gene primer amplification. The protocol was immunoSEQ multiplex PCR, while the TCRdb copy is restricted to in-frame clones and leaves out a portion. Clone size and V and J calls were adopted from that table, with D and trimming inferred from the DNA. In the table there are 140,000 to 150,000 clones, 84% of which are singletons. The data belong to a study of blood T cell repertoires in COVID-19. Study-wide context: Donors in the United States, Italy and Spain gave samples during acute or convalescent COVID-19. The cDNA or gDNA used as material had been derived from T cells, B-cell-depleted T cells, or PBMCs.

The CDR3 consists of 14 residues. The J segment lost 4 bases and the V segment lost 10 bases, leaving 11 bases of the junction unmatched. Germline CDR1 reads SNHLY; CDR2 reads FYNNEI. Sequenced material: peripheral blood. The chain uses TRBV2 and TRBJ2-5; TRBD1 aligns across 8 bases. The clonotype was recovered from a human donor in a cohort sampled during active COVID-19. CDR3 bases: TGTGCCACCCAATTTACCGGGACAGGAGAGACCCAGTACTTC. This translates into CATQFTGTGETQYF.